Many counts were recorded for the clone carrying this TCR beta chain. No antigen is known for it. The gene symbols are mouse symbols. The missing CDR3 end, 4 residues past where the read stops, is filled in from the germline J gene. This entry belongs to a study of CD8+ T cells in alopecia areata. The wider study: It was approximately 7-11-week-old female C3H/HeJ mice that received skin from approximately 6-12-month-old C3H/HeJ graft donors with spontaneous alopecia.

This CDR3 spans 14 amino acids. Looked up from germline, CDR1 is GKSSPN and CDR2 is SITVG. The V gene end was trimmed by 1 base and the J gene end by 0 bases; junction bases not matched to a gene: 1. RNA, once extracted, was reverse transcribed into cDNA for use as the sequencing template. Libraries were prepared by immunoSEQ multiplex PCR; TCRdb keeps only in-frame clonotypes and omits some of them. The sample is made up of approximately 110,000 clones, none counted only once. Study-level findings and limits: Alphabeta T cells residing in normal skin are also sequenced in scalp samples. Higher clonality was seen in lesional scalp than in normal scalp, especially in alopecia totalis/universalis. Clarity of TCR sharing across patients fell short of that in mice, possibly HLA-related.

Sequencing input: lesional skin. This chain connects TRBV31 to TRBJ2-3, with 7 bases matching TRBD1. The sequence derives from a C3H/HeJ mouse with alopecia areata. The MHC haplotype recorded for the strain is H2-k. The part of the CDR3 DNA that was read is TGTGCCTGGAGTCGGGACAGTAGTGCAGAA. Amino acid sequence: CAWSRDSSAE. The whole CDR3 region reads CAWSRDSSAETLYF.